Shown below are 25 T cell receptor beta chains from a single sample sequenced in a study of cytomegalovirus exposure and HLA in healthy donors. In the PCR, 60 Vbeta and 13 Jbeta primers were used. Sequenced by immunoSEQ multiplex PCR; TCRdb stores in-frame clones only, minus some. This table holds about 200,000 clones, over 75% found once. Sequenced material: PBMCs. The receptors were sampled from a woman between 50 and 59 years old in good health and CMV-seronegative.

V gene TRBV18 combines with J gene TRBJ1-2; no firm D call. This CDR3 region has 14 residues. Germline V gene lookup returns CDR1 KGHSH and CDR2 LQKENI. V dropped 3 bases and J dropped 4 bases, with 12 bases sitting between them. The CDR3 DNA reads TGTGCCAGCTCACCGGGAGGCCTCGTCTATGGCTACACCTTC. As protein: CASSPGGLVYGYTF.

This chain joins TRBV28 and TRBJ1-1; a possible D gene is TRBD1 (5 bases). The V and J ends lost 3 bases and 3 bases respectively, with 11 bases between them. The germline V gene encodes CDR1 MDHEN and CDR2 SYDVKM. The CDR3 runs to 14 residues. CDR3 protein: CASSLGTRYTEAFF. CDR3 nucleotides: TGTGCCAGCAGTTTGGGGACTAGGTACACTGAAGCTTTCTTT.

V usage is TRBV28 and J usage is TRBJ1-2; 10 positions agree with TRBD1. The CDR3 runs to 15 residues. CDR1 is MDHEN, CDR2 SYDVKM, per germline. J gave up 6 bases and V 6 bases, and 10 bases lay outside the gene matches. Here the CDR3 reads CASRQTGQGIDGYTF. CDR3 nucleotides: TGTGCCAGCAGGCAGACGGGACAGGGGATTGATGGCTACACCTTC.

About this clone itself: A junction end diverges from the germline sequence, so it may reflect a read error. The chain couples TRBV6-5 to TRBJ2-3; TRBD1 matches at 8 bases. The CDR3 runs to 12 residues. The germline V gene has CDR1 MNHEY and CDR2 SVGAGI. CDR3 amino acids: CASSEASRTGHF. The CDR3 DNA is TGTGCCAGCAGTGAAGCAAGCCGGACAGGGCATTTT.

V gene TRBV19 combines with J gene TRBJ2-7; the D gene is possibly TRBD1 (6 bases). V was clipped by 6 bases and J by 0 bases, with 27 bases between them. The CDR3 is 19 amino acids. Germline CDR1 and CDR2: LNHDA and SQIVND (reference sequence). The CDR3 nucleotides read TGTGCCAGTAGCCAGCGAGGGGACACCCGGTCTTCTTTCTCCTACGAGCAGTACTTC. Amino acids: CASSQRGDTRSSFSYEQYF.

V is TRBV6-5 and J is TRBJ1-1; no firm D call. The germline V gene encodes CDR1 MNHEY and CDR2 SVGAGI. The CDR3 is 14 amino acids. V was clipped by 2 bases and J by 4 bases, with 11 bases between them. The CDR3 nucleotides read TGTGCCAGCAGTTACGAAATGGGCCCCACTGAAGCTTTCTTT. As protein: CASSYEMGPTEAFF.

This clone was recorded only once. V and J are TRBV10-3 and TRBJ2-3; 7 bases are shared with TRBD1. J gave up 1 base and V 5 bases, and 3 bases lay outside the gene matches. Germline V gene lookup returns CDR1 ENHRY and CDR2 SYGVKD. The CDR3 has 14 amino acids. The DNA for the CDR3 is TGTGCCATCAGTAGAGGACAGGGCACAGATACGCAGTATTTT. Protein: CAISRGQGTDTQYF.

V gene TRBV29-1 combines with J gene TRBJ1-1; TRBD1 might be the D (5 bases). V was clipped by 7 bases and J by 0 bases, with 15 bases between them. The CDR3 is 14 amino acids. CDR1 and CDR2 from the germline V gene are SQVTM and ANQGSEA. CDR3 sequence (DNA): TGCAGCGCTACGGGACTGATTATGAACACTGAAGCTTTCTTT. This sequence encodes CSATGLIMNTEAFF. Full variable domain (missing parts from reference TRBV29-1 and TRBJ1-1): SAVISQKPSRDICQRGTSLTIQCQVDSQVTMMFWYRQQPGQSLTLIATANQGSEATYESGFVIDKFPISRPNLTFSTLTVSNMSPEDSSIYLCSATGLIMNTEAFFGQGTRLTVV.

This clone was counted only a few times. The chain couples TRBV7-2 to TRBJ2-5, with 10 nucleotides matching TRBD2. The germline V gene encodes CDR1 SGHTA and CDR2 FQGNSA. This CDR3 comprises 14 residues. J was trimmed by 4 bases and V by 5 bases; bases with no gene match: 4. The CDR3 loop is CASSQAGGRETQYF. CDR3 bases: TGTGCCAGCAGCCAAGCGGGAGGGCGAGAGACCCAGTACTTC.

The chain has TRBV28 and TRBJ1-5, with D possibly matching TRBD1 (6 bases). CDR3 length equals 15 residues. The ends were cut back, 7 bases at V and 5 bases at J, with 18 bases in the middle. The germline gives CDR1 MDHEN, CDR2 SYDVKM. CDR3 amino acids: CASKLDPGGHQPQHF. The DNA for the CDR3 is TGTGCCAGCAAGTTGGACCCCGGGGGGCATCAGCCCCAGCATTTT.

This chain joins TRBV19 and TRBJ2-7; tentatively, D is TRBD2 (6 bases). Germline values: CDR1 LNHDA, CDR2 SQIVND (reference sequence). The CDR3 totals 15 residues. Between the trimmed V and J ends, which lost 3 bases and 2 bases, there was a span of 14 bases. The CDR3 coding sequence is TGTGCCAGTAGTATCCGGCGGGATGCCCCCTACGAGCAGTACTTC. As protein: CASSIRRDAPYEQYF. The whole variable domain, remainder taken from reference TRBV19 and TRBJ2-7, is DGGITQSPKYLFRKEGQNVTLSCEQNLNHDAMYWYRQDPGQGLRLIYYSQIVNDFQKGDIAEGYSVSREKKESFPLTVTSAQKNPTAFYLCASSIRRDAPYEQYFGPGTRLTVT.

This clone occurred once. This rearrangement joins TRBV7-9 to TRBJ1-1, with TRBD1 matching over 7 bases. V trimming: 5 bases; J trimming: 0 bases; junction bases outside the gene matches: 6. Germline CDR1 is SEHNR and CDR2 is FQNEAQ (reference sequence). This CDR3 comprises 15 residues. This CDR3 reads CASSIPGQMNTEAFF. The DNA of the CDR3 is TGTGCCAGCAGCATACCGGGACAGATGAACACTGAAGCTTTCTTT.

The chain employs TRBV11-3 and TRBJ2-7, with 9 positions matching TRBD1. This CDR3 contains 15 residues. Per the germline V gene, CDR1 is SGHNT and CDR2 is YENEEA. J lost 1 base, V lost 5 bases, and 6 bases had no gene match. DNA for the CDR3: TGTGCCAGCAGCCTAGGGACAGGGAAATCCTACGAGCAGTACTTC. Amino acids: CASSLGTGKSYEQYF.

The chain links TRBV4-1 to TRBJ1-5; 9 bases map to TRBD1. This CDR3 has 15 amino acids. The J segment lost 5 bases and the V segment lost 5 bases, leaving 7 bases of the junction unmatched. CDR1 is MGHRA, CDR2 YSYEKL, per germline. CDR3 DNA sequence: TGCGCCAGCAGCAAAGGCACAGGGGGCGATCAGCCCCAGCATTTT. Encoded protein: CASSKGTGGDQPQHF.

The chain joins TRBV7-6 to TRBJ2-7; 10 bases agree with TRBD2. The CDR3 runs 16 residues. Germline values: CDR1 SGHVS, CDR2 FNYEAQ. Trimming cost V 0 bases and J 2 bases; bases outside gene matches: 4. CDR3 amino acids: CASSLAVAGGTYEQYF. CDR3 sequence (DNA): TGTGCCAGCAGCTTAGCAGTAGCGGGGGGAACCTACGAGCAGTACTTC.

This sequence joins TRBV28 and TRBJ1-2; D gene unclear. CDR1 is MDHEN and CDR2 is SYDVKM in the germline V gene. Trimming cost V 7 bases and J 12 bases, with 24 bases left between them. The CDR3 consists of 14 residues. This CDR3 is CASNWPGGKEAHTF. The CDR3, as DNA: TGTGCCAGCAACTGGCCGGGTGGGAAGGAGGCCCACACCTTC.

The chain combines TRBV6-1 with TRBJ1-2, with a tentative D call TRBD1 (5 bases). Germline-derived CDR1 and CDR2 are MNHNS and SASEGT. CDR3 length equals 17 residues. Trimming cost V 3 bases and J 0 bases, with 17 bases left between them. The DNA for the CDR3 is TGTGCCAGCAGTGATGCCAGGGCAGGTCGGGCTAACTATGGCTACACCTTC. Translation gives CASSDARAGRANYGYTF.

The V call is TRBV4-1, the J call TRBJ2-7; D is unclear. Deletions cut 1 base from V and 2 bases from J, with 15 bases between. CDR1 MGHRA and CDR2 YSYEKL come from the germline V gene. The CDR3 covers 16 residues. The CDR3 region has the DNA TGCGCCAGCAGCCAAGTAGCACTGGCCGTGGCCTACGAGCAGTACTTC. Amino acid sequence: CASSQVALAVAYEQYF.

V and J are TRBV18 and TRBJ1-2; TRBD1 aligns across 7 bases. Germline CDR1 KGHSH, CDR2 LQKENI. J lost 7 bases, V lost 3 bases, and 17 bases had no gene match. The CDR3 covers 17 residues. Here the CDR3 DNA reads TGTGCCAGCTCACCCCGCCCTGGCGACAGGGAAATGAGTGGCTACACCTTC. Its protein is CASSPRPGDREMSGYTF.

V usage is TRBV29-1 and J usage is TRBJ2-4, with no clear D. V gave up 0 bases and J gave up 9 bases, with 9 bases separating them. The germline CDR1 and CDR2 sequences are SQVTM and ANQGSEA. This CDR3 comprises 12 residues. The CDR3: CSVEDPPSIQYF. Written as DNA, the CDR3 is TGCAGCGTTGAAGATCCCCCCTCCATTCAGTACTTC.

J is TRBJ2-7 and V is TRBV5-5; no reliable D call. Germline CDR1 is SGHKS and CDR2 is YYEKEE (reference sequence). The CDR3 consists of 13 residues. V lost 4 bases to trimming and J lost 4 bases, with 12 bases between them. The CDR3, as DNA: TGTGCCAGCAGCCCCTCCACGGGTTACGAGCAGTACTTC. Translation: CASSPSTGYEQYF.

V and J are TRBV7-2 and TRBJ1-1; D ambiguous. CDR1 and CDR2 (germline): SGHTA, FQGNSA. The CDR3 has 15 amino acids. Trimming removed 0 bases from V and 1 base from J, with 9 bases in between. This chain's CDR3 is CASSLARARNTEAFF. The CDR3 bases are TGTGCCAGCAGCTTAGCCCGAGCGAGGAACACTGAAGCTTTCTTT.

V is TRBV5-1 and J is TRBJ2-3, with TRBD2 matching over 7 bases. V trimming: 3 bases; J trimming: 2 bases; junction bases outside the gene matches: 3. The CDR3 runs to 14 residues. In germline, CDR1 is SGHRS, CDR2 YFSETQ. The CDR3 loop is CASSSSGDTDTQYF. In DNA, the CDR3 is TGCGCCAGCAGCTCGAGCGGGGACACAGATACGCAGTATTTT.

CDR3 amino acids: CASSPRGLTYEQYF. CDR3 nucleotides: TGTGCCAGCAGCCCCAGGGGACTAACCTACGAGCAGTACTTC. The chain employs TRBV7-9 and TRBJ2-7, with D maybe TRBD2 (7 bases). Trimming removed 5 bases from V and 2 bases from J, with 13 bases in between. This CDR3 is built from 14 residues. Germline V gives CDR1 SEHNR, CDR2 FQNEAQ (reference sequence).

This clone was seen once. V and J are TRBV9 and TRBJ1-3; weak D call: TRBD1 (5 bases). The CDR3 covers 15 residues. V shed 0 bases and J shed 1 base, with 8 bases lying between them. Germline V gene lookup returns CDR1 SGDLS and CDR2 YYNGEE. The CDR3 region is CASSVGGRSGNTIYF. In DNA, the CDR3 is TGTGCCAGCAGCGTAGGGGGCAGGTCTGGAAACACCATATATTTT.